The 10 T cell receptor beta chains below were found in one sample sequenced in a study of cytomegalovirus exposure and HLA in healthy donors. PCR involved 60 Vbeta and 13 Jbeta primers. Some clones are missing from TCRdb's copy, which holds only in-frame ones; the method was immunoSEQ multiplex PCR. The data contain 150,000 to 200,000 clones, 75% to 85% of them seen just once; the ten biggest clones take up around 4.3%. The sample was PBMCs. The receptor set was obtained from a man aged 25-45 years in good health and CMV-seronegative.

The chain combines TRBV18 with TRBJ1-4, with D perhaps TRBD1 (5 bases). Looked up from germline, CDR1 is KGHSH and CDR2 is LQKENI. The CDR3 runs to 14 residues. The germline V and J ends were trimmed by 0 bases and 6 bases, with 8 bases remaining between them. The CDR3 nucleotides read TGTGCCAGCTCACCACCGGGGGGATATGAAAAACTGTTTTTT. Its protein product is CASSPPGGYEKLFF. The whole variable domain, remainder taken from reference TRBV18 and TRBJ1-4, is NAGVMQNPRHLVRRRGQEARLRCSPMKGHSHVYWYRQLPEEGLKFMVYLQKENIIDESGMPKERFSAEFPKEGPSILRIQQVVRGDSAAYFCASSPPGGYEKLFFGSGTQLSVL.

As to this clone: A junction end diverges from the germline sequence, so it may reflect a read error. J is TRBJ2-7 and V is TRBV18, with 9 positions matching TRBD1. Germline CDR1 KGHSH, CDR2 LQKENI. This CDR3 contains 15 residues. CDR3 DNA sequence: TGTGCCAGCTCAACACCGGGACAGGGAGTAGGCGAGCAGTACTTC. As protein: CASSTPGQGVGEQYF.

The CDR3 spells CASSSPGQGLYEQYF. For the CDR3, the DNA is TGTGCCAGCAGCTCCCCTGGGCAGGGTCTCTACGAGCAGTACTTC. The gene calls are TRBV7-2 and TRBJ2-5, with TRBD1 as a possible D gene (5 bases). The assigned J gene may be wrong: the sequence end matches TRBJ2-7 better. Germline-derived CDR1 and CDR2 are SGHTA and FQGNSA. The CDR3 is made up of 15 amino acids.

The V and J genes are TRBV28 and TRBJ2-7; TRBD1 might be the D (6 bases). Trimming took 4 bases from V and 2 from J, leaving 15 bases between them. The germline V gene encodes CDR1 MDHEN and CDR2 SYDVKM. The CDR3 sequence is 15 residues long. CDR3 sequence reads: CASSWVLTGPYEQYF. The CDR3 DNA follows: TGTGCCAGCAGTTGGGTACTCACAGGGCCCTACGAGCAGTACTTC.

The chain couples TRBV9 to TRBJ2-1; tentatively, D is TRBD2 (5 bases). Germline V gene lookup returns CDR1 SGDLS and CDR2 YYNGEE. The length of the CDR3 is 15 residues. V was pared by 0 bases and J by 7 bases, with 14 bases between. The CDR3 loop is CASSVAGGRGNEQFF. CDR3 bases: TGTGCCAGCAGCGTAGCTGGTGGTAGAGGGAATGAGCAGTTCTTC. The full variable domain, its missing parts supplied by reference TRBV9 and TRBJ2-1, is DSGVTQTPKHLITATGQRVTLRCSPRSGDLSVYWYQQSLDQGLQFLIQYYNGEERAKGNILERFSAQQFPDLHSELNLSSLELGDSALYFCASSVAGGRGNEQFFGPGTRLTVL.

The chain combines TRBV5-8 with TRBJ2-3; no reliable D call. Germline loops: CDR1 SGHTS, CDR2 YDEGEE. CDR3 length equals 14 residues. Trimming left V 0 bases short and J 2 bases short, with 7 bases between. CDR3 loop: CASSLGPDTDTQYF. CDR3 bases: TGTGCCAGCAGCTTGGGGCCAGACACAGATACGCAGTATTTT.

This clone has just one count. The CDR3 reads CSARLRETQYF. The CDR3 region has the DNA TGCAGTGCTAGATTGAGAGAGACCCAGTACTTC. The gene calls are TRBV20-1 and TRBJ2-5; D remains ambiguous. The V end lost 2 bases, the J end lost 4 bases, and 5 bases lay between the germline ends. The V gene's germline CDR1 is DFQATT and CDR2 SNEGSKA (reference sequence). This CDR3 is built from 11 residues.

The CDR3 protein is CAIRPELAGVGEREQFF. CDR3 nucleotide sequence: TGTGCCATCAGGCCGGAACTAGCGGGAGTTGGGGAAAGGGAGCAGTTCTTC. The chain links TRBV10-3 to TRBJ2-1; 11 positions match TRBD2. V shed 6 bases, J shed 10 bases, and the junction held 17 bases outside the gene matches. The length of the CDR3 is 17 residues. Germline CDR1 reads ENHRY; CDR2 reads SYGVKD.

This chain uses TRBV28 with TRBJ1-6; a weak D match, TRBD1 (5 bases). CDR1 is MDHEN, CDR2 SYDVKM, per germline. This CDR3 comprises 15 residues. Trimming stripped 5 bases from V and 5 bases from J, with 13 bases between. The CDR3 loop is CASSPQGFNNSPLHF. The CDR3, as DNA: TGTGCCAGCAGTCCCCAGGGTTTCAATAATTCACCCCTCCACTTT.

The chain has TRBV7-8 and TRBJ2-7; D is perhaps TRBD2 (5 bases). The CDR3 sequence is 14 residues long. Germline-derived CDR1 and CDR2 are SGHVS and FQNEAQ. V lost 1 base to trimming and J lost 3 bases, with 10 bases between them. In DNA, the CDR3 is TGTGCCAGCAGCTTAGGCCGGGATCGCTACGAGCAGTACTTC. It translates to CASSLGRDRYEQYF. Combining the CDR3 with reference TRBV7-8 and TRBJ2-7 gives the whole variable domain GAGVSQSPRYKVAKRGQDVALRCDPISGHVSLFWYQQALGQGPEFLTYFQNEAQLDKSGLPSDRFFAERPEGSVSTLKIQRTQQEDSAVYLCASSLGRDRYEQYFGPGTRLTVT.